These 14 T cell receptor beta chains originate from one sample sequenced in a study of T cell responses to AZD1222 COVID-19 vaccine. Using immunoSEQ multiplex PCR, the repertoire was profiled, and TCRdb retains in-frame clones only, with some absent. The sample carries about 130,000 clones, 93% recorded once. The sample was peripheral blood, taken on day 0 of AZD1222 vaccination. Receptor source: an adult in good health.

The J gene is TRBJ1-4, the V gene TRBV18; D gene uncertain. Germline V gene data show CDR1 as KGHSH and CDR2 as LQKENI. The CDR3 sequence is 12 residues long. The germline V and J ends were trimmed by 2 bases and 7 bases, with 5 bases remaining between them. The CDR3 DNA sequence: TGTGCCAGCTCACCAGGCGGTGAAAAACTGTTTTTT. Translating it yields CASSPGGEKLFF.

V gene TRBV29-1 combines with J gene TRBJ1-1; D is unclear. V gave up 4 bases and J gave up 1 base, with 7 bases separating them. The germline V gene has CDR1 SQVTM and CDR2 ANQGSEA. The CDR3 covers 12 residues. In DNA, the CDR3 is TGCAGCGTTGTCTACAGGAACACTGAAGCTTTCTTT. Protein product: CSVVYRNTEAFF.

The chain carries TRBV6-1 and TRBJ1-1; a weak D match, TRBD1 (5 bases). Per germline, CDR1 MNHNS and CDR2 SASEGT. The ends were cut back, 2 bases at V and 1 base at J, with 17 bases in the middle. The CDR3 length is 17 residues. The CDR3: CASSEPFVAGPNTEAFF. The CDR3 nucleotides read TGTGCCAGCAGTGAACCGTTCGTTGCAGGGCCGAACACTGAAGCTTTCTTT.

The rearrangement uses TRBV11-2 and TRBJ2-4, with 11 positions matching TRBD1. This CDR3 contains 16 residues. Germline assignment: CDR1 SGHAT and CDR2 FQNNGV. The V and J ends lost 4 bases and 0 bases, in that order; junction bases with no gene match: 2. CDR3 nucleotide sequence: TGTGCCAGCAGCTGGGACAGGGGGAAAGCCAAAAACATTCAGTACTTC. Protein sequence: CASSWDRGKAKNIQYF.

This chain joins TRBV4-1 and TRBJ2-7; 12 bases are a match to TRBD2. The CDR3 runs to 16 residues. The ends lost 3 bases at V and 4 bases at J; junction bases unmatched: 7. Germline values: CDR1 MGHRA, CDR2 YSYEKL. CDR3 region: CASSQNPTSGGYEQYF. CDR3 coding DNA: TGCGCCAGCAGCCAGAACCCGACTAGCGGGGGTTACGAGCAGTACTTC.

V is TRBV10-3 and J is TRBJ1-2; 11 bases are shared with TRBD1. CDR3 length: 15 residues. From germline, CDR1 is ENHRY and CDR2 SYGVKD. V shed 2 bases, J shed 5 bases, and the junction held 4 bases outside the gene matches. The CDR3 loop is CAISEQGQGVYGYTF. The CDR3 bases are TGTGCCATCAGTGAGCAGGGACAGGGGGTTTATGGCTACACCTTC.

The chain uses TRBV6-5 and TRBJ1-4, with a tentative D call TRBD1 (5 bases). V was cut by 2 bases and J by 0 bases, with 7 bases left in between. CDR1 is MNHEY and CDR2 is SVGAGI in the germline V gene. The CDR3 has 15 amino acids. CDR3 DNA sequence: TGTGCCAGCAGTTACGCGGGGGCAACTAATGAAAAACTGTTTTTT. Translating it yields CASSYAGATNEKLFF.

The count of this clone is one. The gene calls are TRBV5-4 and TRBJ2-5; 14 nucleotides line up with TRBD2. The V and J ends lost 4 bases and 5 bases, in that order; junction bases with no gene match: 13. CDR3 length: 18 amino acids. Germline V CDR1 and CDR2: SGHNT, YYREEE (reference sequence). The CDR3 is CASSPGTSGSVGEETQYF. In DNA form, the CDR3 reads TGTGCCAGCAGCCCCGGGACTAGCGGGAGTGTGGGTGAGGAGACCCAGTACTTC.

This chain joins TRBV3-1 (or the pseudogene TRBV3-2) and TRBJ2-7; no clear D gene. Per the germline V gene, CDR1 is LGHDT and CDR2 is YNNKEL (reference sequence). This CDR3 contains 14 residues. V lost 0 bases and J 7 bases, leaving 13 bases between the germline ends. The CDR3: CASSQDSVPREQYF. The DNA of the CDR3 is TGTGCCAGCAGCCAAGATTCGGTCCCGCGGGAGCAGTACTTC.

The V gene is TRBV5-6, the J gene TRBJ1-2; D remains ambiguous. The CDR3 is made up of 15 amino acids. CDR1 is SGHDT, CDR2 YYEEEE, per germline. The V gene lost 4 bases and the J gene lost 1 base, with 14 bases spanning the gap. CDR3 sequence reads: CASSLTLTVNYGYTF. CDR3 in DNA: TGTGCCAGCAGCCTCACCTTGACGGTTAACTATGGCTACACCTTC.

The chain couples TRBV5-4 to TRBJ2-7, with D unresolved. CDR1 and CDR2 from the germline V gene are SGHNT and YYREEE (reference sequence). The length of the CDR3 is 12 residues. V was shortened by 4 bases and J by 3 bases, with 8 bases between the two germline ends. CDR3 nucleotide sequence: TGTGCCAGCAGCCTTCTAGGCTACGAGCAGTACTTC. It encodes CASSLLGYEQYF.

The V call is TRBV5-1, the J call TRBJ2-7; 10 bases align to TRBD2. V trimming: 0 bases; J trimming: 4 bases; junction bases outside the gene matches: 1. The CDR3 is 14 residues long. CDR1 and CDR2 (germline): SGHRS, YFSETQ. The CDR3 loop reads CASSLALAGYEQYF. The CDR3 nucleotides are TGCGCCAGCAGCTTGGCACTAGCGGGATACGAGCAGTACTTC.

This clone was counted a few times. DNA for the CDR3: TGCAGTGTACATCGACTAGGCTTGAACACCGGGGAGCTGTTTTTT. Its translation: CSVHRLGLNTGELFF. The chain has TRBV29-1 and TRBJ2-2; the D gene is possibly TRBD2 (6 bases). The CDR3 consists of 15 residues. Per the germline V gene, CDR1 is SQVTM and CDR2 is ANQGSEA.

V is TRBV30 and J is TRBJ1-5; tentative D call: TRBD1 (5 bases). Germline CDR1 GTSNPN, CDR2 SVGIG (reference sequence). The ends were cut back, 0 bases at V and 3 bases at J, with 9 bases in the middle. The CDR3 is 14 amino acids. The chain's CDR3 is CAWSVDSFNQPQHF. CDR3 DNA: TGTGCCTGGAGTGTAGACAGCTTCAATCAGCCCCAGCATTTT.